The entry below gives a single T cell receptor (beta chain) sequence along with its context. What it binds is unknown. The sample belongs to a study of T cells in localized non-small cell lung cancer. Sequencing was performed with immunoSEQ multiplex PCR; in TCRdb, only in-frame clones are kept and a portion is missing. The sample has 25,000 to 30,000 clones; about 86% are singletons. Study-level findings and limits: Tumor trailed uninvolved adjacent lung in T cell clonality, which peaked there. Adjacent lung exhibited a median of about 57 among the 100 most abundant tumor clones. Since sequencing was restricted to only one region of the tumor, intratumor heterogeneity remains a possibility.

The germline V gene encodes CDR1 KGHSH and CDR2 LQKENI. V lost 2 bases, J lost 2 bases, and 5 bases stayed unmatched. CDR3 length equals 17 residues. The rearrangement uses TRBV18 and TRBJ2-7; the match to TRBD2 covers 14 bases. The sequencing used peripheral blood mononuclear cells, collected before any cancer treatment. This clonotype originated in a man aged 40 to 70 with stage III lung adenocarcinoma. CDR3 amino acids: CASSPGGLAGATYEQYF. CDR3 DNA sequence: TGTGCCAGCTCACCAGGGGGACTAGCGGGAGCAACCTACGAGCAGTACTTC.